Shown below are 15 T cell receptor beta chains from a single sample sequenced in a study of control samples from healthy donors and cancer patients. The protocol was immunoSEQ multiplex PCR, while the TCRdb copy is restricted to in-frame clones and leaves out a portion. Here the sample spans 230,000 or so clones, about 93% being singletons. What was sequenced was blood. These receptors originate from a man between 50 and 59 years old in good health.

The CDR3 DNA reads as TGTGCCAGCTCACCAGAGGGCTACGAGCAGTACGTC. It codes for CASSPEGYEQYV. V is TRBV18 and J is TRBJ2-7; D may be TRBD2 (5 bases). Germline CDR1 reads KGHSH; CDR2 reads LQKENI. V was cut by 2 bases and J by 3 bases, with 5 bases left in between. The CDR3 covers 12 residues.

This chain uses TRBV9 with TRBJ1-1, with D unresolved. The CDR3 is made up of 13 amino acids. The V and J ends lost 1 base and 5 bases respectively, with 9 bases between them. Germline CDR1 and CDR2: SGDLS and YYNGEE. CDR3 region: CASSVSPQTEAFF. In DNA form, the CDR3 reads TGTGCCAGCAGCGTAAGTCCCCAAACTGAAGCTTTCTTT.

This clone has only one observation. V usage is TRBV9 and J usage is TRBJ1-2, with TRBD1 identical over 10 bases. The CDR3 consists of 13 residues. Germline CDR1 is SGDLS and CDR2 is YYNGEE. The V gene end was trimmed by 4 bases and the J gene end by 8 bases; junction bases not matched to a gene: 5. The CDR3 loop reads CASSSGTGEGYTF. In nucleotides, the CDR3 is TGTGCCAGCAGCTCAGGGACAGGGGAAGGCTACACCTTC.

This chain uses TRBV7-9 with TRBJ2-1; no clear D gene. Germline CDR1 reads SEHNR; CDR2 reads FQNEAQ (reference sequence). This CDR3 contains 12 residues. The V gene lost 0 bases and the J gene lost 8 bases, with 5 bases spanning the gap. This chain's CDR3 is CASSLAQDEQFF. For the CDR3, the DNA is TGTGCCAGCAGCTTAGCTCAGGATGAGCAGTTCTTC.

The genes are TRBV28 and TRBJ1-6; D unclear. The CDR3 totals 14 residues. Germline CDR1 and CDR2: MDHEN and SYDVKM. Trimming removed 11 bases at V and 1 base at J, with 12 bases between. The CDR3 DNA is TGTGCCCACGGTGGGCGGTCCTATAATTCACCCCTCCACTTT. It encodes CAHGGRSYNSPLHF.

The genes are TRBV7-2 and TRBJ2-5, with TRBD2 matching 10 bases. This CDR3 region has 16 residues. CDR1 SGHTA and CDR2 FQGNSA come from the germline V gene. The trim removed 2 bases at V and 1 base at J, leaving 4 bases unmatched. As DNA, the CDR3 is TGTGCCAGCAGCTTATTAGCGGGGGGAACCCAAGAGACCCAGTACTTC. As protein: CASSLLAGGTQETQYF.

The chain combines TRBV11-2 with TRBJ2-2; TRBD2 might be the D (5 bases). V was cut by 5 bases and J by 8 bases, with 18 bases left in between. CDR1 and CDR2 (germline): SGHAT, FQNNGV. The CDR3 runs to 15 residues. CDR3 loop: CASSRPTAGYGELFF. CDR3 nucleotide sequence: TGTGCCAGCAGCCGACCGACGGCGGGTTATGGGGAGCTGTTTTTT.

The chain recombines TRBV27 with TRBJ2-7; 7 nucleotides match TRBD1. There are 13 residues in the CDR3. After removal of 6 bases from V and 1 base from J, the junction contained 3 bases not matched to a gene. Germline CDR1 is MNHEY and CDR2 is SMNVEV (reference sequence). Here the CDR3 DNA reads TGTGCCAGCAGACGGGACAGTTCCTACGAGCAGTACTTC. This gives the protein CASRRDSSYEQYF.

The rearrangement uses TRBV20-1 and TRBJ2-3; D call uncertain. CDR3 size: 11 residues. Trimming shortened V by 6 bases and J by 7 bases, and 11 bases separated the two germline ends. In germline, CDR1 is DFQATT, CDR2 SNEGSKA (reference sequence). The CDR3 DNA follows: TGCAGTGCCCCAAGCAGGTATACGCAGTATTTT. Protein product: CSAPSRYTQYF.

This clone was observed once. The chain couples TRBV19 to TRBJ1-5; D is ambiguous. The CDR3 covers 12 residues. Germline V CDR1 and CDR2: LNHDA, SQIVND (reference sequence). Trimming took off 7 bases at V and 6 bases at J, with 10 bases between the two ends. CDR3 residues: CASNRRTQPQHF. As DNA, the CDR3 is TGTGCCAGTAATCGGAGGACTCAGCCCCAGCATTTT.

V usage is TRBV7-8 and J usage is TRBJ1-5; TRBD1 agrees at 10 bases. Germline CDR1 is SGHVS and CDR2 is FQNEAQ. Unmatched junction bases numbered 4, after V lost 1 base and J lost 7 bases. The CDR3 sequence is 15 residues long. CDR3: CASSLEGTGDQPQHF. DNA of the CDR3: TGTGCCAGCAGCTTAGAGGGGACAGGGGACCAGCCCCAGCATTTT. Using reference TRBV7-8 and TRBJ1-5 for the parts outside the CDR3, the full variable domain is GAGVSQSPRYKVAKRGQDVALRCDPISGHVSLFWYQQALGQGPEFLTYFQNEAQLDKSGLPSDRFFAERPEGSVSTLKIQRTQQEDSAVYLCASSLEGTGDQPQHFGDGTRLSIL.

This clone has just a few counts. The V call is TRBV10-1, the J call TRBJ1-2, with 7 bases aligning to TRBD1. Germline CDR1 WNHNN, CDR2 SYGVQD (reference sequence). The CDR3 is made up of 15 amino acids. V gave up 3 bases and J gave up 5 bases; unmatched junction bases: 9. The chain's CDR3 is CASSDETRGRYGYTF. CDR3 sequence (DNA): TGCGCCAGCAGTGACGAAACCAGGGGGAGGTATGGCTACACCTTC.

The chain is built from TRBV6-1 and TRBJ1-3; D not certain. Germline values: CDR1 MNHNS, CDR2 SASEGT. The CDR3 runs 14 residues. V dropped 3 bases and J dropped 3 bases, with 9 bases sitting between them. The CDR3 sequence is CASSERQLGNTIYF. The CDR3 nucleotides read TGTGCCAGCAGTGAGCGGCAGCTTGGAAACACCATATATTTT.

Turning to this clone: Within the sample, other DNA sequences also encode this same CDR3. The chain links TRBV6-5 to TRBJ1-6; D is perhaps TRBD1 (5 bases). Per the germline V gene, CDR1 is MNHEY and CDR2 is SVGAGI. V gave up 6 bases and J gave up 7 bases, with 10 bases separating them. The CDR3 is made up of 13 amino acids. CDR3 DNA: TGTGCCAGCAGACGGGACGGGAATTCACCCCTCCACTTT. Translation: CASRRDGNSPLHF.

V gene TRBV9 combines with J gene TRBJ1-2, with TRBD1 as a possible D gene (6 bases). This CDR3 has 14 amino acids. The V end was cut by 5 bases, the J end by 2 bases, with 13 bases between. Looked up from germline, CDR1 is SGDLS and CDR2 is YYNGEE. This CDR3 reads CASSVQTGNYGYTF. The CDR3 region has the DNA TGTGCCAGCAGTGTACAGACAGGAAACTATGGCTACACCTTC.